The present T cell receptor (beta chain) was sequenced within a study of cytomegalovirus exposure and HLA in healthy donors. The PCR had 60 Vbeta and 13 Jbeta primers. TCRdb's table, derived via immunoSEQ multiplex PCR, lists solely in-frame clones and lacks some. Of about 130,000 clones in the sample, about a sixth were seen once. Germline trimming cut 4 bases from V and 5 bases from J; bases unmatched to any gene: 9. Germline lookup yields CDR1 SGDLS and CDR2 YYNGEE. The CDR3 spans 15 residues. About this clone: Its antigen remains unknown.

These donors counted as nominally healthy when sampled, but unrecorded immune exposures were likely. Notes on the study in general: Reports described diagnosis of cytomegalovirus status by the classifier as highly specific and sensitive.

Sequenced material: PBMCs. The chain carries TRBV9 and TRBJ2-1, with 7 bases that match TRBD2. The sequence was obtained from a female donor in good health and CMV-seropositive. The CDR3: CASSPFLAEDNEQFF. The CDR3 nucleotides are TGTGCCAGCAGCCCATTCCTAGCGGAGGACAATGAGCAGTTCTTC.